This T cell receptor beta chain was identified during a study of vaccination and CD4 T cells after COVID-19. Study-level information: Samples taken post-COVID came a median around 96 days after diagnosis, ranging from 35 to 161.

The germline V gene encodes CDR1 MNHEY and CDR2 SMNVEV (reference sequence). J lost 2 bases, V lost 10 bases, and 22 bases had no gene match. The CDR3 sequence is 19 residues long. Treatment noted: approximately nine-day PBMC culture with coronavirus spike peptide pools or control peptides (ViraFEST assay). Samples of CD4+ T cells were obtained from the unexposed donor before the COVID-19 pandemic (2011-2018). Following expansion of antigen-specific T cells with peptide pools, ViraFEST then sequenced TCRs. By sample fraction, this clonotype is medium-sized. The antigen is unknown. Cultured CD4+ T-cell DNA underwent Oncomine TCR Beta short-read sequencing. Cultured CD4+ T cells yielded the extracted genomic DNA. TCRdb analysed the PCR reads with MiXCR anew, one entry per CDR3 protein. The sample consists of thousands of distinct CDR3 sequences, 28% of them appearing once.

This sequence was found in a human donor in good health. The material sequenced was CD4+ T cells from blood, cultured in vitro. The chain couples TRBV27 to TRBJ2-7, with 11 bases identical to TRBD2. The CDR3, as DNA: TGTGCCACCCAAATACTCGGACTAGGCCGACTAGCGGGGACCTACGAGCAGTACTTC. This codes for CATQILGLGRLAGTYEQYF.